This T cell receptor beta chain was obtained from a study of T cells in Graves' hyperthyroidism and ophthalmopathy. Amplified TCR beta CDR3 regions derived from RNA transcripts. The HTBI set primed first-round TCR CDR3 RT-PCR. MiXCR was run by TCRdb on the multiplex PCR reads, yielding one entry per CDR3 protein. The sample has around 600,000 distinct CDR3 sequences, about 15% seen once; the top ten hold under 15%. This clonotype was seen ten or more times. V was shortened by 3 bases and J by 5 bases, with 13 bases between the two germline ends. This CDR3 comprises 14 residues. CDR1 and CDR2 (germline): SGHVS, FQNEAQ. Patients showing uncontrolled infection, other autoimmune disease, pregnancy or lactation were ineligible.

Sequences were obtained from blood. The chain employs TRBV7-8 and TRBJ1-1, with D possibly matching TRBD1 (5 bases). The TCR comes from a woman aged 50 to 60 with Graves' ophthalmopathy. The CDR3 coding sequence is TGTGCCAGCAGCTTGCCAGGGCTGTTAACTGAAGCTTTCTTT. This translates into CASSLPGLLTEAFF.